These 17 T cell receptor beta chains were sequenced from one sample in a study of T cells in women clearing cervical HPV infection. Repertoires were generated with immunoSEQ multiplex PCR, while TCRdb's copy carries only in-frame clones and drops some. The table gives roughly 29,000 clones; the top ten clones make up 2.8% of it. The material sequenced was blood buffy coat. These receptors all stem from a woman aged 18 to 75 with a cervical HPV16 infection that either progressed to CIN3+ or cleared (not recorded which).

Notes on this clone: The CDR3 end lies 3 residues beyond the end of the read and is filled in from the germline J gene. This chain connects TRBV7-9 to TRBJ1-5; the D gene is possibly TRBD1 (5 bases). The germline V gene has CDR1 SEHNR and CDR2 FQNEAQ (reference sequence). CDR3 size: 13 residues. With 4 bases removed from V and 2 bases from J, the gap between germline ends came to 6 bases. Incomplete CDR3 DNA: TGTGCCAGCAGCTGGGGGGGCAATCAGCCC. This translates into CASSWGGNQP. The entire CDR3 reads CASSWGGNQPQHF. Filled out from reference TRBV7-9 and TRBJ1-5, the complete variable domain reads DTGVSQNPRHKITKRGQNVTFRCDPISEHNRLYWYRQTLGQGPEFLTYFQNEAQLEKSRLLSDRFSAERPKGSFSTLEIQRTEQGDSAMYLCASSWGGNQPQHFGDGTRLSIL.

Its frequency marks this clone as medium-sized. Sequencing ends 3 residues short of the CDR3 end; the germline J gene provides the rest. The chain has TRBV28 and TRBJ1-1, with a tentative D call TRBD1 (5 bases). V lost 3 bases and J 0 bases, leaving 11 bases between the germline ends. CDR1 and CDR2 (germline): MDHEN, SYDVKM. The CDR3 extends over 15 amino acids. CDR3 in amino acids: CASSLRQTMNTEAFF. The part of the CDR3 DNA that was read is TGTGCCAGCAGTTTGAGACAGACGATGAACACTGAA.

As concerns this clone: The observed sequence ends 3 residues before the CDR3 terminus, with the missing tail filled in from the germline J gene. The V and J genes are TRBV12-3 or TRBV12-4 and TRBJ2-4; no firm D call. With 1 base removed from V and 1 base from J, the gap between germline ends came to 5 bases. The CDR3 runs to 14 residues. CDR3: CASSLVGAKNIQYF. The sequenced CDR3 bases are TGTGCCAGCAGTTTAGTCGGGGCCAAAAACATT.

Of note for this clone: The CDR3 is cut off 3 residues early in the read; its end comes from the germline J gene. The chain has TRBV12-3 or TRBV12-4 and TRBJ2-5; weak D call: TRBD1 (7 bases). V dropped 6 bases and J dropped 5 bases, with 13 bases sitting between them. The CDR3 contains 13 residues. The CDR3: CASSHRGGETQYF. The sequenced part of the CDR3 DNA is TGTGCCAGCAGCCACAGGGGAGGCGAGACC.

The CDR3 here is CASSLGLAGGGEQYF. The part of the CDR3 DNA that was read is TGCGCCAGCAGCTTAGGCCTAGCGGGAGGTGGCGAG. V and J are TRBV5-1 and TRBJ2-7, with TRBD2 matching 11 bases. The read is 3 residues too short to cover the CDR3 end, so that end is filled in from the germline J gene. The CDR3 has 15 amino acids. The germline V gene has CDR1 SGHRS and CDR2 YFSETQ. V shed 2 bases and J 6 bases; nucleotides not matched to a gene: 7.

The CDR3 DNA, read in part, is TGTGCCTGGAGTCTAGACCGGGACGAG. Translation gives CAWSLDRDE. The entire CDR3 protein reads CAWSLDRDEQYF. The chain links TRBV30 to TRBJ2-7, with D hard to call. The read ends 3 residues shy of where the CDR3 ends; the end is completed using the germline J gene. The CDR3 is made up of 12 amino acids. From germline, CDR1 is GTSNPN and CDR2 SVGIG (reference sequence). The germline V and J ends were trimmed by 2 bases and 5 bases, with 10 bases remaining between them.

The sequenced part of the CDR3 DNA is TGCGCCAGCAGCTTAAGCGACAGCATAGCCAAAAACATT. Translated: CASSLSDSIAKNI. The whole CDR3 protein is CASSLSDSIAKNIQYF. This rearrangement joins TRBV5-1 to TRBJ2-4; TRBD1 might be the D (5 bases). From the germline J gene comes the end of the CDR3, since the read stops 3 residues before it. The length of the CDR3 is 16 residues. The germline V gene has CDR1 SGHRS and CDR2 YFSETQ. The germline V and J ends were trimmed by 2 bases and 0 bases, with 12 bases remaining between them.

On this clone itself: Read sequence stops 3 residues before the CDR3 end, and the germline J gene provides the missing end. The V gene is TRBV7-9, the J gene TRBJ1-1; 9 nucleotides line up with TRBD1. CDR1 is SEHNR and CDR2 is FQNEAQ in the germline V gene (reference sequence). The CDR3 spans 14 residues. Trimming removed 1 base from V and 6 bases from J; junction bases left unmatched: 3. The CDR3 bases that were read are TGTGCCAGCAGCTTAGTTGGGACAGGGCCTGAA. Protein sequence: CASSLVGTGPE. The CDR3 reads in full as CASSLVGTGPEAFF. Looking up the rest from reference TRBV7-9 and TRBJ1-1 gives the full variable domain: DTGVSQNPRHKITKRGQNVTFRCDPISEHNRLYWYRQTLGQGPEFLTYFQNEAQLEKSRLLSDRFSAERPKGSFSTLEIQRTEQGDSAMYLCASSLVGTGPEAFFGQGTRLTVV.

For this clone: The CDR3 end lies 3 residues beyond the end of the read and is filled in from the germline J gene. The rearrangement joins TRBV20-1 to TRBJ2-3; tentative D call: TRBD2 (6 bases). This CDR3 has 14 amino acids. CDR1 and CDR2 (germline): DFQATT, SNEGSKA (reference sequence). The CDR3 loop reads CSAKSGESQETQYF. CDR3 DNA, as far as it was read: TGCAGTGCTAAGTCGGGGGAATCCCAAGAGACG.

On this clone: The DNA ends 3 residues before the CDR3 does, and the rest of the CDR3 is filled in from the germline J gene. The V and J genes are TRBV5-1 and TRBJ1-2; 7 positions match TRBD1. The CDR3 runs 14 residues. The ends lost 4 bases at V and 4 bases at J; junction bases unmatched: 7. Germline V gives CDR1 SGHRS, CDR2 YFSETQ. CDR3 residues: CASSQQGQTYGYTF. The part of the CDR3 DNA that was read is TGCGCCAGCAGCCAGCAGGGACAGACCTATGGC.

Details on this clone: The sequenced fragment ends 3 residues before the CDR3 boundary, so the rest is inferred from the germline J gene. V and J are TRBV12-3 or TRBV12-4 and TRBJ2-7; no firm D call. V lost 10 bases, J lost 6 bases, and 13 bases lay in between. This CDR3 is 11 amino acids long. Incomplete CDR3 DNA: TGTGCCATATCTGTATCTAGCGAG. It encodes CAISVSSE. The whole CDR3 protein reads CAISVSSEQYF.

As to this clone: The read halts 3 residues ahead of the CDR3 end, with the missing end drawn from the germline J gene. The chain combines TRBV29-1 with TRBJ1-5, with D perhaps TRBD1 (5 bases). V was trimmed by 4 bases and J by 3 bases, leaving 10 bases between them. Germline V gene lookup returns CDR1 SQVTM and CDR2 ANQGSEA. The CDR3 loop spans 13 amino acids. Partial CDR3 DNA: TGCAGCGTTGTGGAGGGGCTCAATCAGCCC. Its protein is CSVVEGLNQP. The whole CDR3 region reads CSVVEGLNQPQHF.

Notes on this clone: The read finishes 3 residues shy of the CDR3 end, and the germline J gene is used to complete it. The chain couples TRBV20-1 to TRBJ2-1, with a weak D call TRBD2 (6 bases). V shed 8 bases and J shed 7 bases, with 15 bases lying between them. Germline CDR1 and CDR2: DFQATT and SNEGSKA (reference sequence). This CDR3 contains 12 residues. The covered CDR3 bases are TGCAGTATAGACGGGACTCCTAATGAG. This sequence encodes CSIDGTPNE. The complete CDR3 reads CSIDGTPNEQFF.

Comment on this clone: Sequencing ends 3 residues short of the CDR3 end; the germline J gene provides the rest. The genes are TRBV2 and TRBJ2-5; 9 bases align to TRBD2. From germline, CDR1 is SNHLY and CDR2 FYNNEI. The length of the CDR3 is 16 residues. The J segment lost 4 bases and the V segment lost 8 bases, leaving 14 bases of the junction unmatched. CDR3 DNA, as far as it was read: TGTGCCAGCTCGGCTGGCGGGAGGGCCCTCGGAGAGACC. Protein product: CASSAGGRALGET. The full CDR3 protein is CASSAGGRALGETQYF.

As regards this clone: The read halts 3 residues ahead of the CDR3 end, with the missing end drawn from the germline J gene. The V call is TRBV28, the J call TRBJ2-4; D not resolved. Germline V gives CDR1 MDHEN, CDR2 SYDVKM. Trimming took 2 bases from V and 1 from J, leaving 6 bases between them. The CDR3 runs 14 residues. The CDR3 region is CASSLAAAKNIQYF. The covered CDR3 bases are TGTGCCAGCAGTTTAGCGGCGGCCAAAAACATT.

On this clone itself: The read ends 3 residues early relative to the CDR3; the germline J gene fills the gap. This chain uses TRBV19 with TRBJ1-2, with 8 bases identical to TRBD1. With V trimmed by 4 bases and J by 5 bases, 6 bases remained unmatched. This CDR3 is built from 14 residues. Germline V lookup: CDR1 LNHDA, CDR2 SQIVND (reference sequence). The CDR3 region is CASSNDRGGYGYTF. CDR3 bases read: TGTGCCAGTAGTAACGACAGGGGAGGGTATGGC.

Regarding this clone: The read halts 3 residues ahead of the CDR3 end, with the missing end drawn from the germline J gene. V is TRBV5-1 and J is TRBJ1-1, with a weak D call TRBD1 (5 bases). Germline V gene data show CDR1 as SGHRS and CDR2 as YFSETQ. This CDR3 contains 16 residues. The covered CDR3 bases are TGCGCCAGCAGCTTGAGTGGTATGGGGCTGGAGAAGGGG. Its translation is CASSLSGMGLEKG. The entire CDR3 is CASSLSGMGLEKGAFF.